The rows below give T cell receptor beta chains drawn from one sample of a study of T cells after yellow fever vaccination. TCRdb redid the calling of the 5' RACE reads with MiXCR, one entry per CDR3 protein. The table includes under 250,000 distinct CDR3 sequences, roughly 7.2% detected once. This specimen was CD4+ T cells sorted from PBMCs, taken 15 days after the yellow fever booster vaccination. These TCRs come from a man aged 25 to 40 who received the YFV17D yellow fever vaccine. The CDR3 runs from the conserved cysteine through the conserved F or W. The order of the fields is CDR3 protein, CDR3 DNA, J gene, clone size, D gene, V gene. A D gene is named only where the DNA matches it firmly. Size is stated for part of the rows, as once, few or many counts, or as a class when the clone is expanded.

CASSLRPGTSGNRMGTQYF | TGTGCCAGCAGTTTACGTCCAGGGACTAGCGGGAATCGTATGGGGACCCAGTACTTC | TRBJ2-5 | NA | TRBD2 | TRBV27
CASSLRTGAYSPLHF | TGTGCCAGCAGCCTCCGAACAGGGGCTTATTCACCCCTCCACTTT | TRBJ1-6 | many | TRBD1 | TRBV7-2
CASSLDRTQTYEQYF | TGCGCCAGCAGCCTAGACAGGACCCAAACCTACGAGCAGTACTTC | TRBJ2-7 | many | NA | TRBV5-1
CASRGGGLSTDTQYF | TGTGCCAGCAGGGGAGGGGGATTAAGCACAGATACGCAGTATTTT | TRBJ2-3 | few | NA | TRBV28
CAISGQGAYEQYF | TGTGCCATCTCGGGACAGGGGGCCTACGAGCAGTACTTC | TRBJ2-7 | few | TRBD1 | TRBV7-9
CASSLVADTDTQYF | TGTGCCAGCAGCTTGGTAGCGGACACAGATACGCAGTATTTT | TRBJ2-3 | few | NA | TRBV5-4
CASSYAGNTYEQYF | TGTGCCAGCAGTTACGCAGGGAACACCTACGAGCAGTACTTC | TRBJ2-7 | few | NA | TRBV6-2/TRBV6-3
CASRHAGRGDYEQYF | TGCGCCAGCAGACATGCGGGCAGGGGAGACTACGAGCAGTACTTC | TRBJ2-7 | NA | NA | TRBV23-1
CATQKRLAGDEQFF | TGTGCCACCCAAAAGAGACTAGCGGGAGATGAGCAGTTCTTC | TRBJ2-1 | NA | TRBD2 | TRBV6-1
CSASLLVQSYNEQFF | TGCAGTGCTAGCCTACTAGTTCAGTCCTACAATGAGCAGTTCTTC | TRBJ2-1 | many | NA | TRBV20-1
CASSLERRPVSGELFF | TGTGCCAGCAGTTTAGAGAGGAGGCCAGTTTCCGGGGAGCTGTTTTTT | TRBJ2-2 | many | NA | TRBV27
CASSFAAGGFYNEQFF | TGTGCCAGCAGCTTCGCAGCGGGAGGGTTTTACAATGAGCAGTTCTTC | TRBJ2-1 | few | TRBD2 | TRBV7-2
CASLLRTGRESSYNEQFF | TGTGCCAGCTTACTTCGGACAGGGAGGGAAAGCTCCTACAATGAGCAGTTCTTC | TRBJ2-1 | NA | NA | TRBV5-4
CASSLPGGREQYF | TGTGCCAGCAGCCTCCCAGGGGGGAGGGAGCAGTACTTC | TRBJ2-7 | NA | NA | TRBV7-2
CASSFNSGRGVYEQYF | TGCGCCAGCAGCTTCAACAGCGGGAGAGGGGTCTACGAGCAGTACTTC | TRBJ2-7 | many | TRBD2 | TRBV5-1
CASSRTGTGELFF | TGCGCCAGCAGCCGGACGGGCACCGGGGAGCTGTTTTTT | TRBJ2-2 | few | NA | TRBV5-1
CASSVGTKGNTEAFF | TGTGCCAGCAGCGTTGGGACAAAAGGGAACACTGAAGCTTTCTTT | TRBJ1-1 | NA | NA | TRBV9
CASSSGTSRGNEQFF | TGCGCCAGCAGCAGCGGGACTAGCAGGGGCAATGAGCAGTTCTTC | TRBJ2-1 | NA | TRBD2 | TRBV5-1
CASTEATNEQFF | TGCGCCAGCACGGAGGCGACTAATGAGCAGTTCTTC | TRBJ2-1 | many | NA | TRBV10-2
CSAEGLASRLEQFF | TGCAGTGCTGAAGGACTAGCGTCAAGGTTAGAGCAGTTCTTC | TRBJ2-1 | few | TRBD2 | TRBV20-1
CASRNQGGNTIYF | TGTGCCAGCAGAAACCAGGGGGGAAACACCATATATTTT | TRBJ1-3 | few | NA | TRBV6-1
CASSLIAGANEQYF | TGTGCCAGCAGTTTAATAGCGGGAGCTAATGAGCAGTACTTC | TRBJ2-7 | NA | TRBD2 | TRBV12-3/TRBV12-4
CASSRGHQYEQYF | TGTGCCAGCAGCCGGGGACACCAATACGAGCAGTACTTC | TRBJ2-7 | NA | NA | TRBV5-5
CASSSGPTNQPQHF | TGTGCCAGCAGTTCCGGACCAACTAATCAGCCCCAGCATTTT | TRBJ1-5 | few | NA | TRBV28
CASSGDSPLHF | TGTGCCAGCAGTGGAGATTCACCCCTCCACTTT | TRBJ1-6 | NA | NA | TRBV2
CSVRGGGTEKLFF | TGCAGCGTCAGGGGCGGTGGTACGGAAAAACTGTTTTTT | TRBJ1-4 | many | NA | TRBV29-1